This T cell receptor beta chain was retrieved from a study of T cell responses to AZD1222 COVID-19 vaccine. Regarding the study as a whole: Scientists sampled the repertoires only once the peak T cell response had passed. Following two doses of AZD1222, Spike-specific TCR breadth and depth rose. Clonal diversity was possibly underestimated, and white British individuals and females predominated among donors.

Assay used: immunoSEQ multiplex PCR; TCRdb lists only in-frame clones, some missing. This table has fewer than 150,000 clones, about 88% appearing once. In regard to this clone: The antigen remains undetermined.

The V gene lost 0 bases and the J gene lost 9 bases, with 9 bases spanning the gap. This CDR3 is built from 11 residues. Germline V lookup: CDR1 DFQATT, CDR2 SNEGSKA (reference sequence). Pooled samples include second doses given at about 4 or 12 weeks. This receptor was taken from an adult who received the AZD1222 COVID-19 vaccine. The specimen was peripheral blood, collected 28 days after the second AZD1222 dose. The chain combines TRBV20-1 with TRBJ2-7; D not resolved. CDR3 nucleotides: TGCAGTGCTAGAGACTCCAGGCGGCAGTACTTC. Translation gives CSARDSRRQYF.